This is a list of T cell receptor beta chains from one sample in a study of blood T cell repertoires in COVID-19. Produced via immunoSEQ multiplex PCR; TCRdb's table is partial and in-frame only. The sample has over 70,000 clones; 75% to 90% are singletons. What was sequenced was peripheral blood. The receptors were gathered from a man older than 75 with acute or convalescent COVID-19. CDR3s include the opening cysteine and the closing phenylalanine or tryptophan. A D gene is named only where the DNA matches it firmly. The size entry is marked missing in some rows and otherwise reads once, few, many or a size class.

d_gene,abundance,j_gene,v_gene,CDR3aa,CDR3nt
-,-,TRBJ1-5,TRBV19,CASSPSEGGIRNQPQHF,TGTGCCAGTAGTCCCTCGGAAGGGGGTATCCGCAATCAGCCCCAGCATTTT
-,-,TRBJ2-7,TRBV10-3,CAISEATGEQYF,TGTGCCATCAGTGAGGCGACCGGGGAGCAGTACTTC
-,few,TRBJ1-5,TRBV7-6,CASSFSTGNGYSNQPQHF,TGTGCCAGCAGCTTTTCCACAGGGAACGGGTATAGCAATCAGCCCCAGCATTTT
-,-,TRBJ1-1,TRBV6-2/TRBV6-3,CASSQGAEAFF,TGTGCCAGCAGTCAGGGTGCTGAAGCTTTCTTT
TRBD2,-,TRBJ2-2,TRBV28,CATSGGRASGAGELFF,TGTGCCACCAGCGGCGGGAGGGCCTCGGGAGCCGGGGAGCTGTTTTTT
-,few,TRBJ1-4,TRBV15,CATSTRGSGEKLFF,TGTGCCACCAGCACCAGGGGCTCGGGTGAAAAACTGTTTTTT
TRBD1,-,TRBJ1-5,TRBV30,CAWRTGLDQPQHF,TGTGCCTGGAGGACAGGGTTAGATCAGCCCCAGCATTTT
TRBD1,once,TRBJ1-2,TRBV3-1/TRBV3-2,CASSQGQGGVYGYTF,TGTGCCAGCAGCCAGGGACAGGGGGGCGTCTATGGCTACACCTTC
-,-,TRBJ2-1,TRBV21-1,CASSKCRNEQFF,TGTGCCAGCAGCAAATGCCGGAATGAGCAGTTCTTC
-,-,TRBJ1-3,TRBV3-1/TRBV3-2,CASSQLGFSGNTIYF,TGTGCCAGCAGCCAACTGGGCTTCTCTGGAAACACCATATATTTT
-,medium-sized,TRBJ2-3,TRBV7-5,CVRSLGDYTDTQYF,TGTGTCAGAAGCTTAGGGGACTACACAGATACGCAGTATTTT